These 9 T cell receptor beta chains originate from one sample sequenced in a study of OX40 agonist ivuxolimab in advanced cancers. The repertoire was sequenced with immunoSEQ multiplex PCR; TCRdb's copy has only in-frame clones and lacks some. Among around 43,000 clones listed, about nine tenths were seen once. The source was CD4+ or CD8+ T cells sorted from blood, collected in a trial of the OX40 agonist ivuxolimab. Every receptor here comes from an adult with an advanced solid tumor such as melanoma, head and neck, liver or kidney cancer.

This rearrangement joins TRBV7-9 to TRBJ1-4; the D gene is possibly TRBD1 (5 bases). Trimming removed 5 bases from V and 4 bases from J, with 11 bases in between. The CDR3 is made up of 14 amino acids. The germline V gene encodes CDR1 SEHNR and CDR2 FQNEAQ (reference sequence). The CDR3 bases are TGTGCCAGCAGCCTCGGGGCAGTTAATGAAAAACTGTTTTTT. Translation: CASSLGAVNEKLFF.

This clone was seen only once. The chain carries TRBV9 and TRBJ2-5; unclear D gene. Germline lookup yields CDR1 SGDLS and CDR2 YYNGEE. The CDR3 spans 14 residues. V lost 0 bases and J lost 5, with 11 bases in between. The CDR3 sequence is CASSVEGSAETQYF. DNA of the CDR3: TGTGCCAGCAGCGTAGAAGGCAGCGCGGAGACCCAGTACTTC. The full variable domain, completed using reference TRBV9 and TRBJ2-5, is DSGVTQTPKHLITATGQRVTLRCSPRSGDLSVYWYQQSLDQGLQFLIQYYNGEERAKGNILERFSAQQFPDLHSELNLSSLELGDSALYFCASSVEGSAETQYFGPGTRLLVL.

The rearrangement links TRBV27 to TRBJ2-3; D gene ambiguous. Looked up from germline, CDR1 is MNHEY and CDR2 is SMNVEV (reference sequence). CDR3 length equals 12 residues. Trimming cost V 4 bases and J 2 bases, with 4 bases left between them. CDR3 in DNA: TGTGCCAGCAGTTGGAACACAGATACGCAGTATTTT. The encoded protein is CASSWNTDTQYF.

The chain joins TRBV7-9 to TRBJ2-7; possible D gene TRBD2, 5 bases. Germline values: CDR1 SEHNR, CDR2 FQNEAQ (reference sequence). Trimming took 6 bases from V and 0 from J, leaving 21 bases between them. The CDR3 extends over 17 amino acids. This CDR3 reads CASSTADGRRYSYEQYF. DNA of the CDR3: TGTGCCAGCAGTACGGCGGACGGGCGGAGGTACTCCTACGAGCAGTACTTC.

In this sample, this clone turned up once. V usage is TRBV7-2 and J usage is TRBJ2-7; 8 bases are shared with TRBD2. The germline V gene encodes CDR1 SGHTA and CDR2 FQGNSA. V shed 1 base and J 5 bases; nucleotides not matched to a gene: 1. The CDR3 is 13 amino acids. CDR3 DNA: TGTGCCAGCAGCTTAGTTAGCGGGGACGAGCAGTACTTC. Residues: CASSLVSGDEQYF.

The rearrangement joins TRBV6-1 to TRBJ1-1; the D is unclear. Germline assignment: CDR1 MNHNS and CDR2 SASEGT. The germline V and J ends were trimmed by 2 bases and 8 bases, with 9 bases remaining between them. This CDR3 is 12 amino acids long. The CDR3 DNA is TGTGCCAGCAGTGAATATGGTGTAGAAGCTTTCTTT. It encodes CASSEYGVEAFF.

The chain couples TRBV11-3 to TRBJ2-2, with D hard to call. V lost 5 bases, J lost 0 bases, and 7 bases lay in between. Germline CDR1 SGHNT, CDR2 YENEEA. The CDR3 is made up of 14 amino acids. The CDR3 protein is CASSHLPNTGELFF. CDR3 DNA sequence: TGTGCCAGCAGCCATCTCCCGAACACCGGGGAGCTGTTTTTT.

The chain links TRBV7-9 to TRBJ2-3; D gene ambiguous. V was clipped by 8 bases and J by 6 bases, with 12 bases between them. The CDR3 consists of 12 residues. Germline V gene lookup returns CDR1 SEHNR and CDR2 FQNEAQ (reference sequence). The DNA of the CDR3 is TGTGCCAGCCCGGCCCCTACCGATACGCAGTATTTT. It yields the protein CASPAPTDTQYF.

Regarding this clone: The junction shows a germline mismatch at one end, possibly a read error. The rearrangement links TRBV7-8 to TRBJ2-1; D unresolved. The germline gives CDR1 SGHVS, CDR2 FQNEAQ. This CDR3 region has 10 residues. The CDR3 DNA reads TGTGCCAGCACCCTTAAAGGGATTATCTTC. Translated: CASTLKGIIF.